This T cell receptor beta chain derives from a study of human T cells and chemical hapten exposure. Study information: Minor volume differences among pooled libraries chiefly drove per-sample TCR yield variation. Broader study findings: TCRs exceeding 1 in 1000 frequency stayed unchanged with DPC sensitization.

This CDR3 is built from 13 residues. Trimming left V 5 bases short and J 7 bases short, with 11 bases between. Per germline, CDR1 LNHNV and CDR2 YYDKDF (reference sequence). This clonotype was observed a handful of times. Its antigen is unknown. During construction of the library, unique molecular identifiers were attached to individual cDNA molecules for quantitative, reproducible TCR counting. Study processing details: Between about 23,224 and 700,000 TCRs appeared in each sample, and the median stood at roughly 100,000. TCRdb reprocessed the RACE reads via MiXCR and lists one record per CDR3 protein. The V and J calls here are based on TCRdb, not the publication. The sample shows 25,000 to 35,000 distinct CDR3 sequences, 6.5% to 9% of them seen only once. Time point indicated: healthy volunteer bleed at 2 weeks. Blood, whole and unfractionated, served as the source for total RNA extraction.

The V and J genes are TRBV15 and TRBJ2-2; no firm D call. This receptor was taken from a human donor in good health. Some clones in this sample may be carry-over from other donors' samples. The specimen was whole blood. The CDR3 is CATSPHSDGELFF. The DNA of the CDR3 is TGTGCCACCAGCCCACATTCGGACGGGGAGCTGTTTTTT.